Listed here are 9 T cell receptor beta chains from one sample, sequenced in a study of cytomegalovirus exposure and HLA in healthy donors (dated by TCRdb to the late 2010s). Library creation used the immunoSEQ multiplex PCR assay. For the multiplex PCR, a mixture combining 60 forward primers for TCR Vbeta segments and 13 reverse primers for TCR Jbeta segments was used. TCRdb holds this immuneACCESS table with in-frame rearrangements only. Some clones are missing; in checked studies, unresolved V genes explain under half, and the rest has no known cause. The sample table records approximately 190,000 clones; 84% of these occur just once. Around 3% of the sample lies in the top ten. The sequenced material came from PBMCs. All receptors derive from a woman aged 45-65 years in good health and CMV-seropositive.

This chain uses TRBV6-1 with TRBJ1-1; D remains ambiguous. The germline V and J ends were trimmed by 2 bases and 1 base, with 8 bases remaining between them. CDR1 is MNHNS, CDR2 SASEGT, per germline. The CDR3 is 14 residues long. The CDR3 loop is CASSEWRQNTEAFF. The CDR3, as DNA: TGTGCCAGCAGTGAATGGCGGCAGAACACTGAAGCTTTCTTT.

V and J are TRBV7-9 and TRBJ2-1; no clear D gene. This CDR3 has 15 amino acids. Trimming took off 5 bases at V and 0 bases at J, with 11 bases between the two ends. Per germline, CDR1 SEHNR and CDR2 FQNEAQ (reference sequence). DNA for the CDR3: TGTGCCAGCAGCCTGGATCCTAGCTCCTACAATGAGCAGTTCTTC. Translation: CASSLDPSSYNEQFF.

J is TRBJ1-5 and V is TRBV7-3; 9 positions agree with TRBD1. The V segment lost 4 bases and the J segment 8 bases; nucleotides outside the gene matches: 18. The CDR3 is 18 amino acids. Germline values: CDR1 SGHTA, CDR2 FQGTGA. Here the CDR3 DNA reads TGTGCCAGCAGCTCCCTTTCTACGGGTGGACAGGGGTTAAAGCCCCAGCATTTT. This translates into CASSSLSTGGQGLKPQHF.

The gene calls are TRBV5-1 and TRBJ2-1; D possibly corresponds to TRBD1 (6 bases). Per germline, CDR1 SGHRS and CDR2 YFSETQ. The CDR3 sequence is 15 residues long. V shed 3 bases and J shed 2 bases, with 12 bases lying between them. This CDR3 is CASSSSGVAYNEQFF. As DNA, the CDR3 is TGCGCCAGCAGCTCTTCAGGGGTTGCCTACAATGAGCAGTTCTTC.

This clone was seen just once. This chain connects TRBV7-9 to TRBJ1-1, with D perhaps TRBD1 (5 bases). V lost 0 bases and J 6 bases, leaving 23 bases between the germline ends. This CDR3 region has 18 residues. Per germline, CDR1 SEHNR and CDR2 FQNEAQ (reference sequence). In DNA form, the CDR3 reads TGTGCCAGCAGCTTAGCTTGGTTGTCAGGGTTGAATAACTCTGAAGCTTTCTTT. This translates into CASSLAWLSGLNNSEAFF.

The gene calls are TRBV7-9 and TRBJ1-1; D not certain. Trimming took 1 base from V and 4 from J, leaving 10 bases between them. CDR3 size: 14 residues. CDR1 and CDR2 from the germline V gene are SEHNR and FQNEAQ (reference sequence). CDR3 sequence (DNA): TGTGCCAGCAGCTTAGGGAGCCCGGGCACTGAAGCTTTCTTT. Its translation is CASSLGSPGTEAFF. Drawing the rest from reference TRBV7-9 and TRBJ1-1, the complete variable domain is DTGVSQNPRHKITKRGQNVTFRCDPISEHNRLYWYRQTLGQGPEFLTYFQNEAQLEKSRLLSDRFSAERPKGSFSTLEIQRTEQGDSAMYLCASSLGSPGTEAFFGQGTRLTVV.

DNA of the CDR3: TGTGCCAGCAGCTCTCCCCTAGCGAGCACCGGGGAGCTGTTTTTT. Its translation: CASSSPLASTGELFF. V usage is TRBV5-4 and J usage is TRBJ2-2, with TRBD2 as a possible D gene (6 bases). The CDR3 sequence is 15 residues long. Germline V lookup: CDR1 SGHNT, CDR2 YYREEE (reference sequence). V lost 3 bases to trimming and J lost 4 bases, with 13 bases between them. Filled out from reference TRBV5-4 and TRBJ2-2, the complete variable domain reads ETGVTQSPTHLIKTRGQQVTLRCSSQSGHNTVSWYQQALGQGPQFIFQYYREEENGRGNFPPRFSGLQFPNYSSELNVNALELDDSALYLCASSSPLASTGELFFGEGSRLTVL.

The rearrangement links TRBV28 to TRBJ2-1, with D perhaps matching TRBD1 (5 bases). The germline CDR1 and CDR2 sequences are MDHEN and SYDVKM. Trimming pared 3 bases from V and 8 bases from J, leaving 5 bases between. CDR3 length: 11 amino acids. This CDR3 reads CASSFRDEQFF. The CDR3 coding sequence is TGTGCCAGCAGTTTCAGGGATGAGCAGTTCTTC.

The chain is built from TRBV4-2 and TRBJ2-5; a weak D match, TRBD1 (5 bases). Germline values: CDR1 LGHNA, CDR2 YNFKEQ. The CDR3 extends over 14 amino acids. Trimming took 0 bases from V and 5 from J, leaving 10 bases between them. This CDR3 is CASSQEGVSETQYF. CDR3 in DNA: TGTGCCAGCAGCCAAGAAGGGGTGTCGGAGACCCAGTACTTC.